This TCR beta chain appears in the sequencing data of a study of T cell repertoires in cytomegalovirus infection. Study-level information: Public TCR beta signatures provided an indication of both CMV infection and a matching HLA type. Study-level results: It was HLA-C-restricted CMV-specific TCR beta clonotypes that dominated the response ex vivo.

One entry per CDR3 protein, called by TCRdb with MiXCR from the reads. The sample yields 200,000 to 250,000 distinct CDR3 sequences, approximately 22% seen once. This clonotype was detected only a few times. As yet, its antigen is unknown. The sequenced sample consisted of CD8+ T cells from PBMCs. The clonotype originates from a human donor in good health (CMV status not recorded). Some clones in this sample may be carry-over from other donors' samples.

CDR3 amino acids: CASSLSLDYGYTF. The CDR3, as DNA: TGTGCCAGCAGCCTCAGTCTCGACTATGGCTACACCTTC. This sequence joins TRBV7-9 and TRBJ1-2; no clear D gene. Germline CDR1 reads SEHNR; CDR2 reads FQNEAQ (reference sequence). The CDR3 contains 13 residues. V was cut by 5 bases and J by 3 bases, with 10 bases left in between. The whole variable domain, remainder taken from reference TRBV7-9 and TRBJ1-2, is DTGVSQNPRHKITKRGQNVTFRCDPISEHNRLYWYRQTLGQGPEFLTYFQNEAQLEKSRLLSDRFSAERPKGSFSTLEIQRTEQGDSAMYLCASSLSLDYGYTFGSGTRLTVV.